One sample yielded the 9 T cell receptor beta chains listed below, sequenced in a study of OX40 agonist ivuxolimab in advanced cancers. Only in-frame clones appear in the TCRdb table, and some are missing; sequencing was by immunoSEQ multiplex PCR. The data contain 95,000 to 150,000 clones, roughly 90% of them singletons. Specimen: CD4+ or CD8+ T cells sorted from blood, collected in a trial of the OX40 agonist ivuxolimab. The source is an adult with an advanced solid tumor such as melanoma, head and neck, liver or kidney cancer.

This rearrangement joins TRBV28 to TRBJ1-2; TRBD1 might be the D (5 bases). Germline values: CDR1 MDHEN, CDR2 SYDVKM. Trimming took 2 bases from V and 4 from J, leaving 11 bases between them. CDR3 length: 14 amino acids. CDR3 sequence reads: CASSLRDSFYGYTF. The CDR3 DNA follows: TGTGCCAGCAGTTTACGGGACTCCTTCTATGGCTACACCTTC.

This chain links TRBV27 with TRBJ2-7, with 12 bases lining up with TRBD2. J gave up 0 bases and V 6 bases, and 3 bases lay outside the gene matches. CDR3 length equals 15 residues. Germline CDR1 reads MNHEY; CDR2 reads SMNVEV (reference sequence). CDR3 coding DNA: TGTGCCAGCAGGGGACTAGCGGGCAGCTCCTACGAGCAGTACTTC. Translated, it gives CASRGLAGSSYEQYF.

Comments on this clone: Mismatch with germline at one junction end may stem from a read error. The chain recombines TRBV7-7 with TRBJ2-3; TRBD2 matches 12 bases. CDR1 and CDR2 (germline): SSHAT, FNYEAQ (reference sequence). The CDR3 spans 16 residues. CDR3 DNA: TGTGCTAGCAGCTTATCCCCTAGCGGGAGGGCAGATACGCAGTATTTT. Translating it yields CASSLSPSGRADTQYF.

The chain has TRBV28 and TRBJ2-7, with no clear D. With 5 bases removed from V and 6 bases from J, the gap between germline ends came to 11 bases. Germline V gives CDR1 MDHEN, CDR2 SYDVKM. This CDR3 comprises 12 residues. This CDR3 reads CASSLQVGEQYF. In DNA, the CDR3 is TGTGCCAGCAGTCTACAAGTCGGCGAGCAGTACTTC. Supplemented by reference TRBV28 and TRBJ2-7, the full variable domain reads DVKVTQSSRYLVKRTGEKVFLECVQDMDHENMFWYRQDPGLGLRLIYFSYDVKMKEKGDIPEGYSVSREKKERFSLILESASTNQTSMYLCASSLQVGEQYFGPGTRLTVT.

The rearrangement uses TRBV4-1 and TRBJ1-2; TRBD1 is a possible D gene (5 bases). V shed 0 bases and J shed 7 bases, with 18 bases lying between them. This CDR3 spans 16 amino acids. CDR1 and CDR2 (germline): MGHRA, YSYEKL. The CDR3 DNA sequence: TGCGCCAGCAGCCAAGAGGATGCAGGGAAGTGGGGTGGCTACACCTTC. The encoded protein is CASSQEDAGKWGGYTF.

This sequence joins TRBV6-1 and TRBJ1-5; 9 bases are a match to TRBD1. The CDR3 runs to 15 residues. Germline values: CDR1 MNHNS, CDR2 SASEGT. V shed 4 bases and J 7 bases; nucleotides not matched to a gene: 8. DNA of the CDR3: TGTGCCAGCAGTGGCACAGGGACAGGGAGACAGCCCCAGCATTTT. It translates to CASSGTGTGRQPQHF.

The chain employs TRBV7-8 and TRBJ1-2, with a weak D call TRBD1 (6 bases). CDR3 length equals 15 residues. Trimming took off 5 bases at V and 2 bases at J, with 15 bases between the two ends. Germline lookup yields CDR1 SGHVS and CDR2 FQNEAQ. This CDR3 is CASSPDPDRNYGYTF. The CDR3 DNA sequence: TGTGCCAGCAGCCCAGATCCGGACAGAAACTATGGCTACACCTTC.

For the CDR3, the DNA is TGTGCCAGTAGTTGGGGGACTAGCGGGAGAGATGAGCAGTTCTTC. Encoded protein: CASSWGTSGRDEQFF. This chain uses TRBV19 with TRBJ2-1; 14 positions match TRBD2. Germline V lookup: CDR1 LNHDA, CDR2 SQIVND (reference sequence). This CDR3 comprises 15 residues. V was pared by 5 bases and J by 8 bases, with 5 bases of the junction left unmatched.

This clone is a singleton in its sample. V gene TRBV6-5 combines with J gene TRBJ1-1; D ambiguous. With 4 bases removed from V and 0 bases from J, the gap between germline ends came to 6 bases. The CDR3 length is 13 residues. Germline V gene data show CDR1 as MNHEY and CDR2 as SVGAGI. The CDR3: CASSFSMNTEAFF. For the CDR3, the DNA is TGTGCCAGCAGTTTCTCAATGAACACTGAAGCTTTCTTT.